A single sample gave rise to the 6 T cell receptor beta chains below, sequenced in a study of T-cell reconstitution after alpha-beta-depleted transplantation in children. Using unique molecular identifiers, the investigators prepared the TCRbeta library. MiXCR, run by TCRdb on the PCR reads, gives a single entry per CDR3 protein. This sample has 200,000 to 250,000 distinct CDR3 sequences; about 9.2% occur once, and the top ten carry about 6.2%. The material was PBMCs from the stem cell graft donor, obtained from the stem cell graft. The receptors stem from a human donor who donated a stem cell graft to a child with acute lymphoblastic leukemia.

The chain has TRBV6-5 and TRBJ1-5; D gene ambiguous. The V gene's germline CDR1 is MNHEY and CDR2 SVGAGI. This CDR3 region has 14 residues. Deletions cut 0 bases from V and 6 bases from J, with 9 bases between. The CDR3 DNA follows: TGTGCCAGCAGTTACTCGAGAGTAGGTCAGCCCCAGCATTTT. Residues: CASSYSRVGQPQHF.

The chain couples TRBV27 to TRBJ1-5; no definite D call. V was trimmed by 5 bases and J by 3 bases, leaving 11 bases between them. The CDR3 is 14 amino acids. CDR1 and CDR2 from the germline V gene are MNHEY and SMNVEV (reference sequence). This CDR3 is CASSPGPNNQPQHF. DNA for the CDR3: TGTGCCAGCAGTCCCGGACCGAACAATCAGCCCCAGCATTTT.

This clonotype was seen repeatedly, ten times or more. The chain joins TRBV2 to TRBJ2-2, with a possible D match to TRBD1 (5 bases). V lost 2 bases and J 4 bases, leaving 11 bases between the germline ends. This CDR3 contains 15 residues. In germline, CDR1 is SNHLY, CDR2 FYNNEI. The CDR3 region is CASSEKGFSTGELFF. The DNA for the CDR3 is TGTGCCAGCAGTGAAAAGGGGTTTAGCACCGGGGAGCTGTTTTTT.

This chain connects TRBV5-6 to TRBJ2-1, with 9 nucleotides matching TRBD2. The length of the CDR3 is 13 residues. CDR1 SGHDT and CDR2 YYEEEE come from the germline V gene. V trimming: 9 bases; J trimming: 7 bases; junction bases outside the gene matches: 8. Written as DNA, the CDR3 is TGTGCCACGAGGGCGGGGGGGAGAAATGAGCAGTTCTTC. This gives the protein CATRAGGRNEQFF. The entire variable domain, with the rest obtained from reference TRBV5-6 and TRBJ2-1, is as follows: DAGVTQSPTHLIKTRGQQVTLRCSPKSGHDTVSWYQQALGQGPQFIFQYYEEEERQRGNFPDRFSGHQFPNYSSELNVNALLLGDSALYLCATRAGGRNEQFFGPGTRLTVL.

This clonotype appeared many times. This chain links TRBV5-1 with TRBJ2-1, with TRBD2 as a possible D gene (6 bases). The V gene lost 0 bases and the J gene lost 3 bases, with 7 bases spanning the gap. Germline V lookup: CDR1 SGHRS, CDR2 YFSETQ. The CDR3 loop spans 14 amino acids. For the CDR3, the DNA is TGCGCCAGCAGCTTGGGGGGGGACTACAATGAGCAGTTCTTC. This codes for CASSLGGDYNEQFF.

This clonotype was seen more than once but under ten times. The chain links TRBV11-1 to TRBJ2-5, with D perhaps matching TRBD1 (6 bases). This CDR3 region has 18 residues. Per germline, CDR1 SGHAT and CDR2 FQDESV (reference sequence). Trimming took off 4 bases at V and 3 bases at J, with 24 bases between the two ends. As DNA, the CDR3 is TGTGCCAGCAGCTCCCGACAGGACCCGCTAATCACTAAAGAGACCCAGTACTTC. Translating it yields CASSSRQDPLITKETQYF.